This T cell receptor (beta chain) was retrieved from a study of shared clonotypes between healthy human individuals. Per the germline V gene, CDR1 is SEHNR and CDR2 is FQNEAQ (reference sequence). With 5 bases clipped from V and 2 bases from J, the junction kept 8 bases outside the gene matches. The CDR3 is 15 residues long. Measured with immunoSEQ multiplex PCR; TCRdb has only the in-frame clones, and not every one. The profile covers about 2.1 million clones, with 85% to 95% appearing a single time and 1.5% to 2% taken by the ten largest. As defined, naive CD8 cells were CD45RO-negative and positively selected for CCR7, with terminally differentiated effector memory CD45RA+ cells excluded.

The receptor comes from a man between 18 and 29 years old in good health. Some clones in this sample may be carry-over from other donors' samples. The specimen sequenced was naive CD8+ T cells from PBMCs. The V and J genes are TRBV7-9 and TRBJ1-2; TRBD1 aligns across 7 bases. The CDR3 sequence is CASSQPGQKNYGYTF. The CDR3 DNA follows: TGTGCCAGCAGCCAGCCGGGACAGAAAAACTATGGCTACACCTTC.